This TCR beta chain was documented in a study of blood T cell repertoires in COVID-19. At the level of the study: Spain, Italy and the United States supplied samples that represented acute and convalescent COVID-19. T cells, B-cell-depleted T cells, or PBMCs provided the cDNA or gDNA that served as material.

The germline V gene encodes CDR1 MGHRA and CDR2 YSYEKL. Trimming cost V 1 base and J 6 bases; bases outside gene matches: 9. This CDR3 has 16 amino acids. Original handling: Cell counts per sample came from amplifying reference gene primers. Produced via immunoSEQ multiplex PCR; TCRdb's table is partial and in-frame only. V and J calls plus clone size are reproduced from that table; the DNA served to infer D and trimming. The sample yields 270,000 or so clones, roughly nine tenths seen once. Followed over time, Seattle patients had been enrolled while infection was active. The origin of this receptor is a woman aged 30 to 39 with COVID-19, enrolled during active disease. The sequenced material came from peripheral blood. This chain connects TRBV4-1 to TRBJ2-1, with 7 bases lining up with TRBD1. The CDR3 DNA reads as TGCGCCAGCAGCCAAGGGACAGGTCAAAAAATCAATGAGCAGTTCTTC. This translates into CASSQGTGQKINEQFF.